Listed below are T cell receptor beta chains from one sample, sequenced in a study of identical twins. TCRdb reprocessed the 5' RACE reads via MiXCR and lists one record per CDR3 protein. The data hold around 490,000 distinct CDR3 sequences, with about a fifth observed a single time. These data were likewise used in another study, on yellow fever vaccine responses in identical twins.

Specimen: CD4+ T cells sorted from blood. The receptors were gathered from a woman under 30 in good health. The CDR3 runs from the conserved cysteine through the conserved F or W. The D gene is left open where the match is weak. Where a row states a size, it is once, few, many or the class of an expanded clone; other rows omit it.

cdr3_nt: TGTGCCAGCAGCTTAGATGCAGGAAATCAAGAGACCCAGTACTTC; cdr3_aa: CASSLDAGNQETQYF; d_call: -; clone_size: -; v_call: TRBV11-2; j_call: TRBJ2-5
cdr3_nt: TGTGCCAGCAGGGGAATATCCTATGGCTACACCTTC; cdr3_aa: CASRGISYGYTF; d_call: -; clone_size: -; v_call: TRBV6-1; j_call: TRBJ1-2
cdr3_nt: TGTGCCAGCAGCTTAACCGGGAGTATGAACACTGAAGCTTTCTTT; cdr3_aa: CASSLTGSMNTEAFF; d_call: -; clone_size: -; v_call: TRBV12-3/TRBV12-4; j_call: TRBJ1-1
cdr3_nt: TGTGCCACCAGTGATTTGCGGGGGAGGTGGGCCGGGGAGCTGTTTTTT; cdr3_aa: CATSDLRGRWAGELFF; d_call: -; clone_size: few; v_call: TRBV24-1; j_call: TRBJ2-2
cdr3_nt: TGCGCCAGCAGCTTACGACAGGGTCTCTATGAGCAGTTCTTC; cdr3_aa: CASSLRQGLYEQFF; d_call: TRBD1; clone_size: many; v_call: TRBV5-1; j_call: TRBJ2-1
cdr3_nt: TGTGCCAGCAGCCTAGGGGACAGAAAGGAAGGCTACACCTTC; cdr3_aa: CASSLGDRKEGYTF; d_call: TRBD1; clone_size: few; v_call: TRBV7-9; j_call: TRBJ1-2
cdr3_nt: TGTGCCAGCAGTTTCGGGGGGGACCTCCAAGAGACCCAGTACTTC; cdr3_aa: CASSFGGDLQETQYF; d_call: TRBD2; clone_size: few; v_call: TRBV28; j_call: TRBJ2-5
cdr3_nt: TGCGCCAGCTCTACAGGGAGTTCGAGCACAGATACGCAGTATTTT; cdr3_aa: CASSTGSSSTDTQYF; d_call: -; clone_size: few; v_call: TRBV5-1; j_call: TRBJ2-3
cdr3_nt: TGTGCCAGCAGCTTAATAGGGGGCTACACCGGGGAGCTGTTTTTT; cdr3_aa: CASSLIGGYTGELFF; d_call: TRBD1; clone_size: -; v_call: TRBV7-8; j_call: TRBJ2-2
cdr3_nt: TGTGCCAGCAGCCAAGAGAGGATTAGCGGGAGGGCCAGCTCCTACAATGAGCAGTTCTTC; cdr3_aa: CASSQERISGRASSYNEQFF; d_call: TRBD2; clone_size: -; v_call: TRBV4-2; j_call: TRBJ2-1
cdr3_nt: TGTGCCAGCAGTGGACAGGGTAAGGGCACTGAAGCTTTCTTT; cdr3_aa: CASSGQGKGTEAFF; d_call: TRBD1; clone_size: -; v_call: TRBV25-1; j_call: TRBJ1-1
cdr3_nt: TGTGCCAGCAGTTACTACGGGACTAGCGGGTACACAGATACGCAGTATTTT; cdr3_aa: CASSYYGTSGYTDTQYF; d_call: TRBD2; clone_size: -; v_call: TRBV6-2/TRBV6-3; j_call: TRBJ2-3
cdr3_nt: TGTGCCAGCAGCCCCCTGCCCGGGACAGGGGATTTTGAGACCCAGTACTTC; cdr3_aa: CASSPLPGTGDFETQYF; d_call: TRBD1; clone_size: -; v_call: TRBV11-2; j_call: TRBJ2-5
cdr3_nt: TGCAGTGCTATCACCGGGAGGGGGACCTACAATGAGCAGTTCTTC; cdr3_aa: CSAITGRGTYNEQFF; d_call: TRBD2; clone_size: -; v_call: TRBV20-1; j_call: TRBJ2-1
cdr3_nt: TGCGCCAGCAGCCAAACAGAAACCTACAATGAGCAGTTCTTC; cdr3_aa: CASSQTETYNEQFF; d_call: -; clone_size: -; v_call: TRBV4-1; j_call: TRBJ2-1
cdr3_nt: TGCAGTGCTAGTCAGGGAAACACTGAAGCTTTCTTT; cdr3_aa: CSASQGNTEAFF; d_call: -; clone_size: few; v_call: TRBV20-1; j_call: TRBJ1-1
cdr3_nt: TGTGCCAGCAGTTCGACAGTATATAGCAATCAGCCCCAGCATTTT; cdr3_aa: CASSSTVYSNQPQHF; d_call: -; clone_size: few; v_call: TRBV12-3/TRBV12-4; j_call: TRBJ1-5
cdr3_nt: TGCAGTGCTCCACGCAGGAATTCACCCCTCCACTTT; cdr3_aa: CSAPRRNSPLHF; d_call: -; clone_size: few; v_call: TRBV20-1; j_call: TRBJ1-6
cdr3_nt: TGCAGTGCTATATTCCAGGGAAGAGGGCAAGAGACCCAGTACTTC; cdr3_aa: CSAIFQGRGQETQYF; d_call: -; clone_size: few; v_call: TRBV20-1; j_call: TRBJ2-5
cdr3_nt: TGTGCCAGTAGTATTGAACAGGGGCGCAATCAGCCCCAGCATTTT; cdr3_aa: CASSIEQGRNQPQHF; d_call: TRBD1; clone_size: few; v_call: TRBV19; j_call: TRBJ1-5
cdr3_nt: TGTGCCAGCAGCCACCAATGGGCGGAGCAGTACTTC; cdr3_aa: CASSHQWAEQYF; d_call: -; clone_size: -; v_call: TRBV3-1; j_call: TRBJ2-7
cdr3_nt: TGCAGTGCTAGAGCTGCGACTAGCGGGATCCGAGATACGCAGTATTTT; cdr3_aa: CSARAATSGIRDTQYF; d_call: TRBD2; clone_size: -; v_call: TRBV20-1; j_call: TRBJ2-3
cdr3_nt: TGTGCCATCAACCAAGGGACAGCAGATACGCAGTATTTT; cdr3_aa: CAINQGTADTQYF; d_call: TRBD1; clone_size: few; v_call: TRBV10-3; j_call: TRBJ2-3